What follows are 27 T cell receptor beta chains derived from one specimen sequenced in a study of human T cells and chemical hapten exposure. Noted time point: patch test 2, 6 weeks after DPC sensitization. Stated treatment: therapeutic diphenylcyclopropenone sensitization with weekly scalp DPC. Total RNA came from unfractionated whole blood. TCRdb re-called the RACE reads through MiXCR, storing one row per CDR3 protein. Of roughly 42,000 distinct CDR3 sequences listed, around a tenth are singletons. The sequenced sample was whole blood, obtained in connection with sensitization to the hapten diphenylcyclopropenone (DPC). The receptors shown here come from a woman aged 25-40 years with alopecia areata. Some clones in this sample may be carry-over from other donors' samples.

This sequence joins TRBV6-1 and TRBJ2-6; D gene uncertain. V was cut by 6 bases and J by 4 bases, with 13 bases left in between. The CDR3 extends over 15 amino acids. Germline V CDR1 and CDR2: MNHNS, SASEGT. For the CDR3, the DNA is TGTGCCAGCAGCACCTGGGGTTCCGGGGCCAACGTCCTGACTTTC. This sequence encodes CASSTWGSGANVLTF.

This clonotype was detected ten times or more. As DNA, the CDR3 is TGCGCCAGCAGCCAAGTCGGGGCGTTAAACTATGGCTACACCTTC. Translation: CASSQVGALNYGYTF. The J gene is TRBJ1-2, the V gene TRBV4-3, with D tentatively TRBD1 (5 bases). The length of the CDR3 is 15 residues. Germline V gene sequence: CDR1 LGHNA, CDR2 YSLEER. The ends were cut back, 1 base at V and 2 bases at J, with 11 bases in the middle.

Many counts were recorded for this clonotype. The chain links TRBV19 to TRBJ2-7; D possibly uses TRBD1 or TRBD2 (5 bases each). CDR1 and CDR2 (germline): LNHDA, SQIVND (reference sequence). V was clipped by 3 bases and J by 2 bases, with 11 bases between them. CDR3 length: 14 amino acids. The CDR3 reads CASSIRDGAYEQYF. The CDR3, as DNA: TGTGCCAGTAGTATTCGGGACGGAGCCTACGAGCAGTACTTC. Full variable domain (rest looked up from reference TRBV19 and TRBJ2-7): DGGITQSPKYLFRKEGQNVTLSCEQNLNHDAMYWYRQDPGQGLRLIYYSQIVNDFQKGDIAEGYSVSREKKESFPLTVTSAQKNPTAFYLCASSIRDGAYEQYFGPGTRLTVT.

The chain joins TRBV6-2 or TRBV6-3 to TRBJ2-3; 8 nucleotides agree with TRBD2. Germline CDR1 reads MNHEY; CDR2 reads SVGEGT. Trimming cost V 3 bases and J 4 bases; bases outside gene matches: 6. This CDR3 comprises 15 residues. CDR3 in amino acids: CASSYLGGAADTQYF. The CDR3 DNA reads TGTGCCAGCAGTTATCTCGGGGGGGCCGCAGATACGCAGTATTTT.

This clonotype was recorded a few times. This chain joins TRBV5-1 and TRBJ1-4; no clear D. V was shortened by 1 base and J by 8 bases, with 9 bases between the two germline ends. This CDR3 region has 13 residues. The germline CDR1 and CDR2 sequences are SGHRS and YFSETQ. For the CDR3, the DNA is TGCGCCAGCAGCTTGTCAGGCTGGGAAAAACTGTTTTTT. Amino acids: CASSLSGWEKLFF.

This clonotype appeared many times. Written as DNA, the CDR3 is TGCAGTGCTAAGAGACCTGTATCCTACGAGCAGTACTTC. It translates to CSAKRPVSYEQYF. The chain has TRBV20-1 and TRBJ2-7; D uncertain. The CDR3 has 13 amino acids. The V end lost 4 bases, the J end lost 1 base, and 11 bases lay between the germline ends. Looked up from germline, CDR1 is DFQATT and CDR2 is SNEGSKA (reference sequence).

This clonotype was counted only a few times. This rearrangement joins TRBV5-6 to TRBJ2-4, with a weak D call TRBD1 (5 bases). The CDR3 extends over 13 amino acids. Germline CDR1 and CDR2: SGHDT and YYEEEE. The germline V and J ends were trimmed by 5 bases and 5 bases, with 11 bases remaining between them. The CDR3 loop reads CASSSDRENIQYF. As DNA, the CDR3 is TGTGCCAGCAGTTCCGACAGAGAAAACATTCAGTACTTC.

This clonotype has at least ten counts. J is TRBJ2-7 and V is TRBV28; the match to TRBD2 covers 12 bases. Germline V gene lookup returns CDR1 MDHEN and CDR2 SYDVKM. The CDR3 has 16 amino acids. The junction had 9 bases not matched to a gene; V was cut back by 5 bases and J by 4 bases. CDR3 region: CASSNPSGGARYEQYF. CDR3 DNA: TGTGCCAGCAGTAACCCTAGCGGGGGGGCCCGATACGAGCAGTACTTC.

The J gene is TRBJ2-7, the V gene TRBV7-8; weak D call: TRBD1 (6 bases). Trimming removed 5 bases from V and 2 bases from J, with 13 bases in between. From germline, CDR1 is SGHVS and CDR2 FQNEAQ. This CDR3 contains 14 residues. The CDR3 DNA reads TGTGCCAGCAGCCTACAGGGCATAACCTACGAGCAGTACTTC. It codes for CASSLQGITYEQYF.

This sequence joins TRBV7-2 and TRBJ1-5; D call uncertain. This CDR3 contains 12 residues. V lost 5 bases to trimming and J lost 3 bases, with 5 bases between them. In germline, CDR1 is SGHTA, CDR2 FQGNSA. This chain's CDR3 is CASSPPNQPQHF. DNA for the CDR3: TGTGCCAGCAGCCCCCCCAATCAGCCCCAGCATTTT.

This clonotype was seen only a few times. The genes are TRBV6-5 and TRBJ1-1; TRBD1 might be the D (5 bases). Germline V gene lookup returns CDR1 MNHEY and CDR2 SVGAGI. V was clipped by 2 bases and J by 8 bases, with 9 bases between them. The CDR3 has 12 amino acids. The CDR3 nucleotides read TGTGCCAGCAGTTACGGGGGGACCGAAGCTTTCTTT. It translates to CASSYGGTEAFF.

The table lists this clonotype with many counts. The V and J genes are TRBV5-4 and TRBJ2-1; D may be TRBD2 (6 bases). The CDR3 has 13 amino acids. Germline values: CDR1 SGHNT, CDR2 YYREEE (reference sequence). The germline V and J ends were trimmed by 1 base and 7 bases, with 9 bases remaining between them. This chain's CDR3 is CASSLSGWNEQFF. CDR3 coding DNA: TGTGCCAGCAGCTTGAGCGGGTGGAATGAGCAGTTCTTC.

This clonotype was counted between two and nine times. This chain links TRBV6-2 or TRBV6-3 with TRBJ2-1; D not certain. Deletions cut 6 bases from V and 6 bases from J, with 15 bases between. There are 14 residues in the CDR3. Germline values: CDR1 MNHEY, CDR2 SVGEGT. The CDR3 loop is CASRGRGSPNEQFF. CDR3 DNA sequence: TGTGCCAGCAGGGGAAGAGGAAGTCCCAATGAGCAGTTCTTC.

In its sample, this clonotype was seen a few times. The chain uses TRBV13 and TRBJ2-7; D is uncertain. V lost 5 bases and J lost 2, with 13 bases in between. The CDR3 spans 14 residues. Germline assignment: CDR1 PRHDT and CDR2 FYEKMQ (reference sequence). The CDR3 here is CASSPYGVAYEQYF. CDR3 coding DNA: TGTGCCAGCAGCCCCTATGGGGTGGCCTACGAGCAGTACTTC. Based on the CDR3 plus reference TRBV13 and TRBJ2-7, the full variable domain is AAGVIQSPRHLIKEKRETATLKCYPIPRHDTVYWYQQGPGQDPQFLISFYEKMQSDKGSIPDRFSAQQFSDYHSELNMSSLELGDSALYFCASSPYGVAYEQYFGPGTRLTVT.

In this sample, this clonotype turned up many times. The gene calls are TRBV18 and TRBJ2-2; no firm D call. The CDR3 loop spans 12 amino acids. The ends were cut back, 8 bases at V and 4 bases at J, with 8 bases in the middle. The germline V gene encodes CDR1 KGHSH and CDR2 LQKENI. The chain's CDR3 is CASTPGTGELFF. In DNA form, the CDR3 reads TGTGCCAGCACTCCGGGCACCGGGGAGCTGTTTTTT.

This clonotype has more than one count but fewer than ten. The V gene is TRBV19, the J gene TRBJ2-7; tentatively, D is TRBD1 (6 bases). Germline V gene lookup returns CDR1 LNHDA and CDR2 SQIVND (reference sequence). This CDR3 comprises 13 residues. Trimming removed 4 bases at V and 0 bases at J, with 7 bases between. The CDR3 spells CASSTGHSYEQYF. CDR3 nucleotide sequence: TGTGCCAGTAGTACGGGACACTCCTACGAGCAGTACTTC. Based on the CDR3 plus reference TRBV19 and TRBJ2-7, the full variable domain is DGGITQSPKYLFRKEGQNVTLSCEQNLNHDAMYWYRQDPGQGLRLIYYSQIVNDFQKGDIAEGYSVSREKKESFPLTVTSAQKNPTAFYLCASSTGHSYEQYFGPGTRLTVT.

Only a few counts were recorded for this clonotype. The CDR3 spells CASSPPISTGELFF. CDR3 sequence (DNA): TGTGCCAGCTCACCACCAATTTCCACCGGGGAGCTGTTTTTT. The chain combines TRBV18 with TRBJ2-2; D not certain. This CDR3 region has 14 residues. The germline gives CDR1 KGHSH, CDR2 LQKENI. Trimming shortened V by 0 bases and J by 4 bases, and 6 bases separated the two germline ends.

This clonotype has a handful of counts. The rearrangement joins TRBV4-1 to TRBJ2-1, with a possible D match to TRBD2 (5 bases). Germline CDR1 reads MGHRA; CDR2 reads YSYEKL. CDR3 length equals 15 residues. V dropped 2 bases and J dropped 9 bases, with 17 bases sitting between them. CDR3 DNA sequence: TGCGCCAGCAGCCAACTAGCTTACCGCTTTCCTGAGCAGTTCTTC. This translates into CASSQLAYRFPEQFF.

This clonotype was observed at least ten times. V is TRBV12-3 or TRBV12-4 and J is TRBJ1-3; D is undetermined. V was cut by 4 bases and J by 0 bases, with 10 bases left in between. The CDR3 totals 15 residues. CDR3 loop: CASSSGIPSGNTIYF. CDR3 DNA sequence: TGTGCCAGCAGTTCCGGGATTCCCTCTGGAAACACCATATATTTT.

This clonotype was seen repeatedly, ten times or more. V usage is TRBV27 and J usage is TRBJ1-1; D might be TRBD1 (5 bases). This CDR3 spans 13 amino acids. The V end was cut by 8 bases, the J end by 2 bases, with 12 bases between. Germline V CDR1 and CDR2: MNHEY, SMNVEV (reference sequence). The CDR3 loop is CASSDSLNTEAFF. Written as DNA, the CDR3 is TGTGCCAGCTCCGACAGCCTAAACACTGAAGCTTTCTTT.

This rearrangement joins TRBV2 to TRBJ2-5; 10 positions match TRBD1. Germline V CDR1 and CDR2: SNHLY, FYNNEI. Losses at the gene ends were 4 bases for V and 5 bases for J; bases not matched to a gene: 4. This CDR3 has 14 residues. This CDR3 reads CASSGDRGHETQYF. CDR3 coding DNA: TGTGCCAGCAGTGGGGACAGGGGTCATGAGACCCAGTACTTC.

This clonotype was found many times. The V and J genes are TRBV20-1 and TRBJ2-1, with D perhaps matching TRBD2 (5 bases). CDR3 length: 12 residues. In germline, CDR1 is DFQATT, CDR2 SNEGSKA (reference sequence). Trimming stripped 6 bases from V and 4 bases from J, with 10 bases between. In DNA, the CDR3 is TGCAGTGCCACCCCGGGGTACAATGAGCAGTTCTTC. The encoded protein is CSATPGYNEQFF.

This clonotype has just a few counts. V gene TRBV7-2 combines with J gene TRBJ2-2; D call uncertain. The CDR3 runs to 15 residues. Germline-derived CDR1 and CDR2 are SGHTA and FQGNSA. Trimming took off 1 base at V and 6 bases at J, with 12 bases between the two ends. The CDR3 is CASSLGSWSAGELFF. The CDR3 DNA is TGTGCCAGCAGCTTAGGCTCCTGGTCGGCCGGGGAGCTGTTTTTT.

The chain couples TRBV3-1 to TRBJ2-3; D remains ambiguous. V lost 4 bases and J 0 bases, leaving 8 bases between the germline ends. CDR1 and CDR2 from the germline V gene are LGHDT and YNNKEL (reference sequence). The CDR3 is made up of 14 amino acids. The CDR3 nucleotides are TGTGCCAGCAGCCCCCTTTTTAGCACAGATACGCAGTATTTT. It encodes CASSPLFSTDTQYF.

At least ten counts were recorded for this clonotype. The CDR3 region has the DNA TGTGCCAGCAGCGTAGTTGATTCAGGGGAGGCTGAAAACACCATATATTTT. Translating gives CASSVVDSGEAENTIYF. This rearrangement joins TRBV9 to TRBJ1-3; a weak D match, TRBD1 (6 bases). The CDR3 spans 17 residues. Between the trimmed V and J ends, which lost 0 bases and 6 bases, there was a span of 19 bases. Germline values: CDR1 SGDLS, CDR2 YYNGEE.

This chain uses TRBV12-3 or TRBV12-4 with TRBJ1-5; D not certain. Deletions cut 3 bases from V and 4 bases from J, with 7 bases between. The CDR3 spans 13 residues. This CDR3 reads CASSFGGNQPQHF. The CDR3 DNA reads TGTGCCAGCAGTTTCGGAGGGAATCAGCCCCAGCATTTT.

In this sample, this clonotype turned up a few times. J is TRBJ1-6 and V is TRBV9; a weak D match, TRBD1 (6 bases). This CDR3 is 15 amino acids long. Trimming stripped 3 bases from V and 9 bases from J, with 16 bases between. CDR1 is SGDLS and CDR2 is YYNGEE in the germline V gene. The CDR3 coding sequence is TGTGCCAGCAGCGCCTCGGAGGGGGTCGGTTCACCCCTCCACTTT. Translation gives CASSASEGVGSPLHF.